This TCR beta chain was obtained from a study of shared clonotypes between healthy human individuals. Study-wide context: Plates per donor: three CD4 naive, three CD4 memory, two CD8 naive, one CD8 memory.

Evenly divided among several immunoSEQ plates was the genomic DNA of each subset. Clones were sequenced by immunoSEQ multiplex PCR, and TCRdb holds only the in-frame ones, with some missing. The repertoire consists of roughly 2.5 million clones, with approximately 90% occurring once and the leading ten covering more than 0.12%. Trimming took 0 bases from V and 7 from J; bases not matched to a gene: 11. From germline, CDR1 is SGDLS and CDR2 YYNGEE. The CDR3 is 16 residues long. The J gene is TRBJ2-7, the V gene TRBV9; TRBD2 matches 9 bases. The TCR originated in a man younger than 35 in good health. Sequenced sample: naive CD4+ T cells sorted from blood. Sample subset: CD45RA+ positively selected. In DNA, the CDR3 is TGTGCCAGCAGCGTAGCCAGCGGGGGGAATGCGGGTGAGCAGTACTTC. Residues: CASSVASGGNAGEQYF.